This T cell receptor beta chain is drawn from a study of blood T cell repertoires in COVID-19. V was pared by 3 bases and J by 8 bases, with 7 bases between. The CDR3 loop spans 12 amino acids. Germline values: CDR1 SGHAT, CDR2 FQDESV (reference sequence). Some clones are missing from TCRdb's copy, which holds only in-frame ones; the method was immunoSEQ multiplex PCR. The sample has some 200,000 clones; under 90% are singletons. The receptor comes from a man aged 50-60 years with acute or convalescent COVID-19. Sequencing was done on a sample of peripheral blood. The J gene is TRBJ1-4, the V gene TRBV11-1, with D possibly TRBD1 on 5 matching bases. The CDR3 coding sequence is TGTGCCAGCAGCTTCCAGGGCGAAAAACTGTTTTTT. It yields the protein CASSFQGEKLFF.